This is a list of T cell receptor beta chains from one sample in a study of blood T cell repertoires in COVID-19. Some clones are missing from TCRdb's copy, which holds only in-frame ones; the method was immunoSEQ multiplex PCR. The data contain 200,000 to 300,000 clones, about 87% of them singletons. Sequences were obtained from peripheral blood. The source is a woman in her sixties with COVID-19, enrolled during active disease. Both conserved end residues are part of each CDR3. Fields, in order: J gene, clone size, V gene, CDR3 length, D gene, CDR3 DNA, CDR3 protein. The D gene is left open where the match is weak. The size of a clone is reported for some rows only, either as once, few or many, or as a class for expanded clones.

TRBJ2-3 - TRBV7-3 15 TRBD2 TGTGCCAGCAGTCGTACTAGCGGGAGAGGTGATACGCAGTATTTT CASSRTSGRGDTQYF
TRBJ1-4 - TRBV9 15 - TGTGCCAGCAGCGTCTCTCCCGGGGTGAATGAAAAACTGTTTTTT CASSVSPGVNEKLFF
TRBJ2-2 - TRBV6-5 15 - TGTGCCAGCAGTACGGGACTCAAAAACACCGGGGAGCTGTTTTTT CASSTGLKNTGELFF
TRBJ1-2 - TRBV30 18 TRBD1 TGTGCCTGGAGTGTGGGGGCATTTACGACAGGGGGCATCTATGGCTACACCTTC CAWSVGAFTTGGIYGYTF
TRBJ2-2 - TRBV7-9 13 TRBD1 TGTGCCAGCAGCGGACAGGGTCCCGGGGAGCTGTTTTTT CASSGQGPGELFF
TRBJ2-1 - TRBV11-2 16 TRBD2 TGTGCCAGCAGATTCGGCCGGCTAGCGGGAGCTAATGAGCAGTTCTTC CASRFGRLAGANEQFF
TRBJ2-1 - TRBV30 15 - TGTGCCTGGAGGGCTAGAGTTGGACACTACAATGAGCAGTTCTTC CAWRARVGHYNEQFF
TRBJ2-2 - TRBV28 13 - TGTGCCAGCAGTCCCCAGGACTCCGGGGAGCTGTTTTTT CASSPQDSGELFF
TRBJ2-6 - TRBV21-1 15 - TGTGCCAGCAGCACCCGCGGGGCAGGGGCCAACGTCCTGACTTTC CASSTRGAGANVLTF
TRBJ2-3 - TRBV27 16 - TGTGCCAGCAGTTTATCGCGGGGCCCTAGCACAGATACGCAGTATTTT CASSLSRGPSTDTQYF
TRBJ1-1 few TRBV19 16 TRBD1 TGTGCCAGTAGTAGACCTACAGGGGCCTCGAACACTGAAGCTTTCTTT CASSRPTGASNTEAFF
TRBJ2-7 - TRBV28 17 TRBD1 TGTGCCAGCAGTTTAGGGTGGGGACAGCACTATACCTACGAGCAGTACTTC CASSLGWGQHYTYEQYF
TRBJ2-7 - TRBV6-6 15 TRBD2 TGTGCCAGCAGTGGGACTAGCGGGAGGGTCTACGAGCAGTACTTC CASSGTSGRVYEQYF
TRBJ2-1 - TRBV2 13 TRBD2 TGTGCCAGCAGGGGACTAGCGGCCAATGAGCAGTTCTTC CASRGLAANEQFF
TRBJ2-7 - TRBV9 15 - TGTGCCAGCAGCGCCCATGGGTCCAGGACCTACGAGCAGTACTTC CASSAHGSRTYEQYF
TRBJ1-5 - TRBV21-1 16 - TGTGCCAGCAGCAAACCAGAGGGTAGGCGGAATCAGCCCCAGCATTTT CASSKPEGRRNQPQHF
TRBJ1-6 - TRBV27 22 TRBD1 TGTGCCAGCAGTTTGATTCAAGTGGCGGCCGGGACAGGGGCTCCGGGGAATTCACCCCTCCACTTT CASSLIQVAAGTGAPGNSPLHF
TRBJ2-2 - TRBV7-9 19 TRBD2 TGTGCCAGCAGCCAAAAAGGAGGTAGCGGGAGATTTGACACCGGGGAGCTGTTTTTT CASSQKGGSGRFDTGELFF
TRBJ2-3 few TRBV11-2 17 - TGTGCCAGCAGCCGGGGGGCTAGCGGAACTAGCACAGATACGCAGTATTTT CASSRGASGTSTDTQYF
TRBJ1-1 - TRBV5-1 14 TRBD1 TGCGCCAGCAGCACTGGGGACAGGGACACTGAAGCTTTCTTT CASSTGDRDTEAFF
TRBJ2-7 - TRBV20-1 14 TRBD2 TGCAGTGCTAGTCAAGCTAGCGGGCGCTACGAGCAGTACTTC CSASQASGRYEQYF
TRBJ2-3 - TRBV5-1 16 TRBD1 TGCGCCAGCAGCCCCGGGGACAGGGGGCTTATAGATACGCAGTATTTT CASSPGDRGLIDTQYF
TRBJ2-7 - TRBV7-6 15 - TGTGCCAGCAGCTTGAGTGGCAGGGGTACATATGAGCAGTACTTC CASSLSGRGTYEQYF
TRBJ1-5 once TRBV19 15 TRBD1 TGTGCCAGTAGGGGGGGACAGGGCCACAATCAGCCCCAGCATTTT CASRGGQGHNQPQHF
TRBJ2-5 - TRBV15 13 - TGTGCCACCAGCAGAGGCGTGTGGGAGACCCAGTACTTC CATSRGVWETQYF
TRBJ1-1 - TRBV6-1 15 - TGTGCCAGCAGTGAAACCCCAGGGTTGGGGACTGAAGCTTTCTTT CASSETPGLGTEAFF
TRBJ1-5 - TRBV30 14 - TGTGCCTGGAGTGCGGGGATTAGCAATCAGCCCCAGCATTTT CAWSAGISNQPQHF
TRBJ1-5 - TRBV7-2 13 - TGTGCCAGCAGCTTGGAGGAAAGGCAGCCCCAGCATTTT CASSLEERQPQHF
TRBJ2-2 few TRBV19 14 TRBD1 TGTGCCAGTAGTGGGACAGGGAACACCGGGGAGCTGTTTTTT CASSGTGNTGELFF
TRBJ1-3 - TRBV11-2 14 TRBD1 TGTGCCAGCAGCCAACAGGGGTGGGGAAACACCATATATTTT CASSQQGWGNTIYF
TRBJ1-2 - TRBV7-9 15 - TGTGCCAGCTCGTTTGGCAGCCAAGGGAGCTATGGCTACACCTTC CASSFGSQGSYGYTF
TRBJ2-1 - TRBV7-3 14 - TGTGCCAGCAGCTTACAACCCGGGTGGGATGAGCAGTTCTTC CASSLQPGWDEQFF
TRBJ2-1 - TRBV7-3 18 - TGTGCCAGCAGCTTAACGCCCTCTAGCAGCACCTCCTACAATGAGCAGTTCTTC CASSLTPSSSTSYNEQFF
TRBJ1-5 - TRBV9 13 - TGTGCCAGCAGCGTAGCAGGATATCAGCCCCAGCATTTT CASSVAGYQPQHF
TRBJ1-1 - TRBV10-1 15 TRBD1 TGCGCCAGCAGAGTTCGACAGGGGATGAACACTGAAGCTTTCTTT CASRVRQGMNTEAFF
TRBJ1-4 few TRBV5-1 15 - TGCGCCAGCAGCTTGTCAGGGGCTAACGGAGAAAAACTGTTTTTT CASSLSGANGEKLFF
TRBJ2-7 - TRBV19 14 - TGTGCCAGTAAGAGACAGGAAAGCTCCTACGAGCAGTACTTC CASKRQESSYEQYF
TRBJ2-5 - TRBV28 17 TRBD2 TGTGCCAGCAGTCCGGCTGGGACTAGCGGGTTATGGGAGACCCAGTACTTC CASSPAGTSGLWETQYF
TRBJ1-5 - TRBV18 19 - TGTGCCAGCTCGAAACCCCCGACAGGACCCCGGGGTGGCAATCAGCCCCAGCATTTT CASSKPPTGPRGGNQPQHF
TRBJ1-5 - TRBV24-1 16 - TGTGCCACCAGTGATCGCAGCGGAGCTAGCAATCAGCCCCAGCATTTT CATSDRSGASNQPQHF
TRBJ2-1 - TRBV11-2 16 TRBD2 TGTGCCAGCAGCTTAGTATCAAGCGGGAAGATGGGTGAGCAGTTCTTC CASSLVSSGKMGEQFF
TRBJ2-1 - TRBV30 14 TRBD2 TGTGCCTGGGCTACTAGCGCGCCAAGGGGTGAGCAGTTCTTC CAWATSAPRGEQFF
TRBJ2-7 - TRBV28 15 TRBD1 TGTGCCAGCAGTTTTCCCGGACAGGGTGGCCACGAGCAGTACTTC CASSFPGQGGHEQYF
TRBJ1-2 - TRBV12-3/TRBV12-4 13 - TGTGCCAGCAGATACGGGGCTAACTATGGCTACACCTTC CASRYGANYGYTF
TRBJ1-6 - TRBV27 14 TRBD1 TGTGCCAGCACCCGACAGGGAGGAGTGGCACCCCTCCACTTT CASTRQGGVAPLHF
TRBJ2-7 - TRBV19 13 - TGTGCCAGTAGTCCACTTCGGAGCTACGAGCAGTACTTC CASSPLRSYEQYF
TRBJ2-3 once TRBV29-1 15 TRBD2 TGCAGCGTCGGGGCCCAGGCGGGAGGTCGAGATACGCAGTATTTT CSVGAQAGGRDTQYF
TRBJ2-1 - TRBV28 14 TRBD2 TGTGCCAGCAGCAATCGCGGGAGAGAAGATGAGCAGTTCTTC CASSNRGREDEQFF
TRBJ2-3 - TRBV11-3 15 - TGTGCCAGCAGCTTAGGGGCTCCTCCTACAGATACGCAGTATTTT CASSLGAPPTDTQYF
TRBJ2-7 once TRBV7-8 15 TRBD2 TGTGCCAGCAGCCCCGAGACTAGCGGGGCCTACGAGCAGTACTTC CASSPETSGAYEQYF
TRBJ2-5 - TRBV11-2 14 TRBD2 TGTGCCAGCAGTCTACGACTAGCGGGAGAGACCCAGTACTTC CASSLRLAGETQYF
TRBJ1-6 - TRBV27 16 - TGTGCCAGCAGGCCGGGGCAGGGACAAGGAAATTCACCCCTCCACTTT CASRPGQGQGNSPLHF
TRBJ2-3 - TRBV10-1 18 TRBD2 TGCGCCAGCAGTCACGACACACGACTAGCGGGGAGCACAGATACGCAGTATTTT CASSHDTRLAGSTDTQYF
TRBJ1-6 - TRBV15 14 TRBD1 TGTGCCACCAGCAGAGATAGGGGGCATTCACCCCTCCACTTT CATSRDRGHSPLHF
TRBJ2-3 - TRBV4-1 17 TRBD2 TGCGCCAGCAGCCAAATGGGACTAGCGGGAGTATGGGATACGCAGTATTTT CASSQMGLAGVWDTQYF
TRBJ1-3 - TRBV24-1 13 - TGTGCCACCAGTGACCTCGGTGGAAACACCATATATTTT CATSDLGGNTIYF